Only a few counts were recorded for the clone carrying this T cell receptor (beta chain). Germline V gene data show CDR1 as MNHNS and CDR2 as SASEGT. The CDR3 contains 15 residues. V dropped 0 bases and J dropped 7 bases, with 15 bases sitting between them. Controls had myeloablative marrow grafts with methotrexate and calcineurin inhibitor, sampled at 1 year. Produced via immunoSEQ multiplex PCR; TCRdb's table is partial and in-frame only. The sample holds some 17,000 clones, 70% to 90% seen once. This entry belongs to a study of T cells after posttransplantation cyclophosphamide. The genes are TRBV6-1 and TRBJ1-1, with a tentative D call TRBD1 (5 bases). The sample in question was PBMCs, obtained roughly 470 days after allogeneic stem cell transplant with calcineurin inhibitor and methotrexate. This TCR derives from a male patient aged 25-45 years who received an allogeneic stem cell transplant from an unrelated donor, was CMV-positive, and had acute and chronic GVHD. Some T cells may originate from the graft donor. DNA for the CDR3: TGTGCCAGCAGTGAAGCGCATGGGGGGAAGGGTGAAGCTTTCTTT. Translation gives CASSEAHGGKGEAFF.